Shown below are 10 T cell receptor beta chains from a single sample sequenced in a study of blood T cell repertoires in COVID-19. Assay used: immunoSEQ multiplex PCR; TCRdb lists only in-frame clones, some missing. This table holds around 130,000 clones, about 87% found once. Sequences were obtained from peripheral blood. These receptors came from a human donor with COVID-19, enrolled during active disease. The donor label of this sample is uncertain.

The CDR3 coding sequence is TGCAGCGTCCGACAGGGAATGCACACTGAAGCTTTCTTT. This codes for CSVRQGMHTEAFF. The chain employs TRBV29-1 and TRBJ1-1; 7 positions agree with TRBD1. CDR1 SQVTM and CDR2 ANQGSEA come from the germline V gene. The CDR3 extends over 13 amino acids. The trim removed 6 bases at V and 3 bases at J, leaving 7 bases unmatched.

Only one count was recorded for this clone. J is TRBJ1-2 and V is TRBV24-1; a possible D gene is TRBD1 (5 bases). CDR3 length: 14 amino acids. Per the germline V gene, CDR1 is KGHDR and CDR2 is SFDVKD. Between the trimmed V and J ends, which lost 4 bases and 6 bases, there was a span of 14 bases. CDR3 sequence reads: CATSETGGRHGYTF. As DNA, the CDR3 is TGTGCCACCAGTGAGACCGGGGGACGGCATGGCTACACCTTC.

For the CDR3, the DNA is TGTGCCAGCAGCTTAGGTTCCCGCGGAGATACGCAGTATTTT. This translates into CASSLGSRGDTQYF. The gene calls are TRBV7-3 and TRBJ2-3; no clear D gene. Trimming shortened V by 2 bases and J by 5 bases, and 11 bases separated the two germline ends. The germline V gene encodes CDR1 SGHTA and CDR2 FQGTGA. The CDR3 runs to 14 residues. The full variable domain, with the rest looked up from reference TRBV7-3 and TRBJ2-3, is GAGVSQTPSNKVTEKGKYVELRCDPISGHTALYWYRQSLGQGPEFLIYFQGTGAADDSGLPNDRFFAVRPEGSVSTLKIQRTERGDSAVYLCASSLGSRGDTQYFGPGTRLTVL.

V and J are TRBV3-1 (or the pseudogene TRBV3-2) and TRBJ2-5; tentative D call: TRBD1 (5 bases). This CDR3 has 14 amino acids. Trimming shortened V by 0 bases and J by 4 bases, and 9 bases separated the two germline ends. Per the germline V gene, CDR1 is LGHDT and CDR2 is YNNKEL (reference sequence). The CDR3 loop is CASSQELGRETQYF. In DNA form, the CDR3 reads TGTGCCAGCAGCCAAGAGTTGGGGCGAGAGACCCAGTACTTC.

The chain recombines TRBV7-3 with TRBJ2-3, with 9 positions matching TRBD2. Looked up from germline, CDR1 is SGHTA and CDR2 is FQGTGA. This CDR3 contains 15 residues. The V segment lost 9 bases and the J segment 5 bases; nucleotides outside the gene matches: 12. CDR3 nucleotides: TGTGCCAGTAGCCCCAGCGGGGGGAGAAGAGATACGCAGTATTTT. Residues: CASSPSGGRRDTQYF.

The J gene is TRBJ1-1, the V gene TRBV29-1, with a possible D match to TRBD1 (5 bases). In germline, CDR1 is SQVTM, CDR2 ANQGSEA. The CDR3 spans 14 residues. The V and J ends lost 6 bases and 4 bases respectively, with 18 bases between them. This CDR3 reads CSVPWEDMGTEAFF. Here the CDR3 DNA reads TGCAGCGTGCCTTGGGAGGACATGGGCACTGAAGCTTTCTTT.

The rearrangement uses TRBV29-1 and TRBJ1-1; no clear D. The CDR3 covers 11 residues. CDR1 and CDR2 (germline): SQVTM, ANQGSEA. V gave up 7 bases and J gave up 1 base, with 7 bases separating them. The CDR3: CSAWQNTEAFF. DNA for the CDR3: TGCAGCGCTTGGCAGAACACTGAAGCTTTCTTT.

This chain connects TRBV28 to TRBJ1-4; D is unclear. CDR1 and CDR2 (germline): MDHEN, SYDVKM. The CDR3 has 12 amino acids. Trimming shortened V by 6 bases and J by 8 bases, and 10 bases separated the two germline ends. The CDR3 DNA sequence: TGTGCCAGCAGGGCCAGAGGAGAAAAACTGTTTTTT. It is translated as CASRARGEKLFF. Looking up the rest from reference TRBV28 and TRBJ1-4 gives the full variable domain: DVKVTQSSRYLVKRTGEKVFLECVQDMDHENMFWYRQDPGLGLRLIYFSYDVKMKEKGDIPEGYSVSREKKERFSLILESASTNQTSMYLCASRARGEKLFFGSGTQLSVL.

This clone has more than one count but fewer than ten. The chain joins TRBV29-1 to TRBJ2-3; maybe TRBD1 (6 bases). The V gene's germline CDR1 is SQVTM and CDR2 ANQGSEA. CDR3 length equals 16 residues. Trimming cost V 4 bases and J 0 bases, with 17 bases left between them. CDR3 DNA sequence: TGCAGCGTTGTGCCAACAGGGAAATATAGCACAGATACGCAGTATTTT. Encoded protein: CSVVPTGKYSTDTQYF.

CDR3 region: CASTSGSGNQPQHF. CDR3 DNA sequence: TGTGCCAGTACTTCAGGGTCCGGCAATCAGCCCCAGCATTTT. The rearrangement links TRBV19 to TRBJ1-5; a weak D match, TRBD1 (5 bases). Trimming left V 7 bases short and J 2 bases short, with 12 bases between. The CDR3 has 14 amino acids. Germline V gene lookup returns CDR1 LNHDA and CDR2 SQIVND (reference sequence).